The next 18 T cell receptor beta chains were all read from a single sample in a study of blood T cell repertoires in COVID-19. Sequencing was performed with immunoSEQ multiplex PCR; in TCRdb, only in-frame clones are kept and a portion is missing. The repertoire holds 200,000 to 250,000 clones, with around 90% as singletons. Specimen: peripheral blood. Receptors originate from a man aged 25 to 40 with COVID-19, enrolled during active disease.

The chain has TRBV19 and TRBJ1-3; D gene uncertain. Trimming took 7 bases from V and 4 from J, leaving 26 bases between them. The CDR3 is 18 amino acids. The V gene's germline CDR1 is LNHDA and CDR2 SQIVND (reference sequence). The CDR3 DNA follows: TGTGCCAGTACCCCCCCTCAAGCTCCCTTGTCGCGGGGAAACACCATATATTTT. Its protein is CASTPPQAPLSRGNTIYF.

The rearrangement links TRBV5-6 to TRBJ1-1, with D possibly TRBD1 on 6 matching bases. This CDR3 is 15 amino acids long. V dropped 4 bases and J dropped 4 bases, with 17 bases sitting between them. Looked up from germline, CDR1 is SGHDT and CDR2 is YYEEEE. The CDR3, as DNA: TGTGCCAGCAGCCGTCTAGACAGGTCCAGCACTGAAGCTTTCTTT. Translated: CASSRLDRSSTEAFF.

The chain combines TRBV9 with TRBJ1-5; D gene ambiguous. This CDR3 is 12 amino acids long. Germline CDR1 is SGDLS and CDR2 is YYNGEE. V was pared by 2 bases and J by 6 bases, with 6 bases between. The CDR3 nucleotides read TGTGCCAGCAGCGTGGGCTTTCAGCCCCAGCATTTT. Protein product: CASSVGFQPQHF.

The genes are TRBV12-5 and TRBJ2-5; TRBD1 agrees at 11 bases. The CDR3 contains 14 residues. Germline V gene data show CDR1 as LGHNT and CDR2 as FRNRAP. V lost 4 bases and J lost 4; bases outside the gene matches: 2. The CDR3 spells CASGSGQGGETQYF. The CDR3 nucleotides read TGTGCTAGTGGTTCGGGACAGGGGGGAGAGACCCAGTACTTC.

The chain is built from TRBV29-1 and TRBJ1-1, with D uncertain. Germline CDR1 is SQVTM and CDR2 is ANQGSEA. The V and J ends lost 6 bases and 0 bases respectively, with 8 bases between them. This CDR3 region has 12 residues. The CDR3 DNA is TGCAGCGTCCGGGAGTTGAACACTGAAGCTTTCTTT. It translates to CSVRELNTEAFF.

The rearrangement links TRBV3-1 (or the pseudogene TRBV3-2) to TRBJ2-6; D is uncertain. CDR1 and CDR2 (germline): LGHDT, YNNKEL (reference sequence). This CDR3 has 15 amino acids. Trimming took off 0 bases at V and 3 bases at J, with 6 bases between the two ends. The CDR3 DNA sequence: TGTGCCAGCAGCCAAGATCCGGTTGGGGCCAACGTCCTGACTTTC. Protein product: CASSQDPVGANVLTF.

The CDR3 region is CASSYALTAYYGYTF. CDR3 bases: TGTGCCAGCAGTTACGCTTTAACAGCATACTATGGCTACACCTTC. The V and J genes are TRBV6-5 and TRBJ1-2; D not certain. The V gene lost 2 bases and the J gene lost 3 bases, with 13 bases spanning the gap. CDR3 length equals 15 residues. Germline CDR1 is MNHEY and CDR2 is SVGAGI.

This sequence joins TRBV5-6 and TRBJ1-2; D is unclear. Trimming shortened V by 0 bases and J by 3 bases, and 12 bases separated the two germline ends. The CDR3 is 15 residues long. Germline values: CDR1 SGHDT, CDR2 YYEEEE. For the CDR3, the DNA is TGTGCCAGCAGCTTGGTGGGAACGGAGGACTATGGCTACACCTTC. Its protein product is CASSLVGTEDYGYTF.

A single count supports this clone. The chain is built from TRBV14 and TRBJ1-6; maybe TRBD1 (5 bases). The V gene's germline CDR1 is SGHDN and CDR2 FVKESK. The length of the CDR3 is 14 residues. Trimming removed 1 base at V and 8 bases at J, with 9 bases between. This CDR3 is CASSQVKGDSPLHF. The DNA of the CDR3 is TGTGCCAGCAGCCAAGTCAAAGGGGATTCACCCCTCCACTTT.

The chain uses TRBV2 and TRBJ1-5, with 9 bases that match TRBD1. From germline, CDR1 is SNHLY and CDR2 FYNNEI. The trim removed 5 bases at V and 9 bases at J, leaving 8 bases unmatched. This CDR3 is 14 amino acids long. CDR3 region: CASSSGTGKRPQHF. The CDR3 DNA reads TGTGCCAGCAGTTCCGGGACAGGGAAGAGGCCCCAGCATTTT. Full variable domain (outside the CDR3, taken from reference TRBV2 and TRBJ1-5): EPEVTQTPSHQVTQMGQEVILRCVPISNHLYFYWYRQILGQKVEFLVSFYNNEISEKSEIFDDQFSVERPDGSNFTLKIRSTKLEDSAMYFCASSSGTGKRPQHFGDGTRLSIL.

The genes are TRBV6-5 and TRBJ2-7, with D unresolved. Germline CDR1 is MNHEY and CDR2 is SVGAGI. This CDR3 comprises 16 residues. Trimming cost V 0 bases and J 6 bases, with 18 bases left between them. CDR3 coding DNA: TGTGCCAGCAGTTACTCGTTCGCCCCCGAGATTGGCGAGCAGTACTTC. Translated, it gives CASSYSFAPEIGEQYF.

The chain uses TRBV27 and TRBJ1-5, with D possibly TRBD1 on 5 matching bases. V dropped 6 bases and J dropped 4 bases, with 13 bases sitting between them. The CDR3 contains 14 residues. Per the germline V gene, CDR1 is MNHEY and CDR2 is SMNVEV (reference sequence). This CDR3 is CASRNQGRNQPQHF. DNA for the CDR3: TGTGCCAGCAGAAACCAGGGAAGGAATCAGCCCCAGCATTTT.

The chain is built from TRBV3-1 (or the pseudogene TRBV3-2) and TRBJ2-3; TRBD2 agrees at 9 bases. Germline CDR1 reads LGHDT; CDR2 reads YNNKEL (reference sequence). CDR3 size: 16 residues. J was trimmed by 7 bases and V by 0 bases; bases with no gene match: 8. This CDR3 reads CASSQDLAGGVNTQYF. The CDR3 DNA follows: TGTGCCAGCAGCCAAGATCTGGCGGGGGGGGTAAATACGCAGTATTTT.

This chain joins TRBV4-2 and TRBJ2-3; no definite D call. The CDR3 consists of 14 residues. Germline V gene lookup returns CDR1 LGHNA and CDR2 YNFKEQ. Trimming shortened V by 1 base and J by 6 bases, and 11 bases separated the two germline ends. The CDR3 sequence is CASSQVIAGDTQYF. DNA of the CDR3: TGTGCCAGCAGCCAAGTGATAGCCGGGGATACGCAGTATTTT.

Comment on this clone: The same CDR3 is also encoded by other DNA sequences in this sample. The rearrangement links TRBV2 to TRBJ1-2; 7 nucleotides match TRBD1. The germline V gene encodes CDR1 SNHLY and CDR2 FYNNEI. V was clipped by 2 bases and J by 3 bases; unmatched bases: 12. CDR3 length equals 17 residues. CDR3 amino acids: CASSEKSGTERDYGYTF. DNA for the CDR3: TGTGCCAGCAGTGAAAAGTCCGGGACAGAAAGGGACTATGGCTACACCTTC. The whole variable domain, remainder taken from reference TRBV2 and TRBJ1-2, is EPEVTQTPSHQVTQMGQEVILRCVPISNHLYFYWYRQILGQKVEFLVSFYNNEISEKSEIFDDQFSVERPDGSNFTLKIRSTKLEDSAMYFCASSEKSGTERDYGYTFGSGTRLTVV.

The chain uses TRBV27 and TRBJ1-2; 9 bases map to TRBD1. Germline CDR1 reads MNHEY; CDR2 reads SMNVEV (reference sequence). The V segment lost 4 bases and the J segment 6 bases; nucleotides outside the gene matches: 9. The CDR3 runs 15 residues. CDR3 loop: CASSSRDRVPNGYTF. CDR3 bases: TGTGCCAGCAGTTCCCGGGACAGGGTGCCCAATGGCTACACCTTC.

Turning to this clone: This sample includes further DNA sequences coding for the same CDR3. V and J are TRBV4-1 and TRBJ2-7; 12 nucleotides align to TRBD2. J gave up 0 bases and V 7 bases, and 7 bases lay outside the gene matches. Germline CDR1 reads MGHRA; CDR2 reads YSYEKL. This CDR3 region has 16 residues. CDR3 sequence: CASNALAGGPSYEQYF. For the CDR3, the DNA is TGCGCCAGCAACGCACTAGCGGGGGGACCCTCCTACGAGCAGTACTTC.

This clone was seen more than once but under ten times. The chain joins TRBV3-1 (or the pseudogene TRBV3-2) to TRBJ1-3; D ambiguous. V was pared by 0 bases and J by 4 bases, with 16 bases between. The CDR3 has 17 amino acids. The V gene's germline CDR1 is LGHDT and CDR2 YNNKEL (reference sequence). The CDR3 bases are TGTGCCAGCAGCCAAGATTACGCGGGAATGGGCGGAAACACCATATATTTT. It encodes CASSQDYAGMGGNTIYF.